Shown below are 10 T cell receptor beta chains from a single sample sequenced in a study of CD8+ T cells in alopecia areata. cDNA reverse transcribed from extracted RNA served as the sequencing template. Produced via immunoSEQ multiplex PCR; TCRdb's table is partial and in-frame only. The sample records 80,000 to 100,000 clones, 40% to 50% being singletons. As for treatment: oral pan-JAK inhibitor, 5-10 mg twice daily. The sample consisted of CD8+ T cells sorted from blood, taken at week 24, from a patient treated with tofacitinib. The receptor set was obtained from a human donor with alopecia areata.

The chain carries TRBV19 and TRBJ2-7; 12 nucleotides agree with TRBD1. V was clipped by 6 bases and J by 4 bases; unmatched bases: 7. The CDR3 is 15 amino acids. CDR1 is LNHDA and CDR2 is SQIVND in the germline V gene (reference sequence). The CDR3 DNA reads as TGTGCCAGTAGCTTAGGGACAGGGGGCACATACGAGCAGTACTTC. It encodes CASSLGTGGTYEQYF.

The chain uses TRBV6-6 and TRBJ2-5; D possibly corresponds to TRBD1 (5 bases). Trimming took 4 bases from V and 5 from J, leaving 14 bases between them. CDR3 length: 14 amino acids. Germline V gene data show CDR1 as MNHNY and CDR2 as SVGAGI (reference sequence). The CDR3 region is CASSLPGAGETQYF. The CDR3 DNA reads TGTGCCAGCAGTTTACCTGGGGCTGGGGAGACCCAGTACTTC.

The chain couples TRBV7-9 to TRBJ1-1; D call uncertain. Germline CDR1 is SEHNR and CDR2 is FQNEAQ (reference sequence). This CDR3 comprises 10 residues. Trimming cost V 5 bases and J 9 bases, with 7 bases left between them. The CDR3 loop is CASSPGKAFF. Written as DNA, the CDR3 is TGTGCCAGCAGCCCCGGGAAAGCTTTCTTT.

The V and J genes are TRBV6-1 and TRBJ1-5, with a tentative D call TRBD1 (5 bases). The CDR3 runs 14 residues. Between the trimmed V and J ends, which lost 4 bases and 0 bases, there was a span of 7 bases. From germline, CDR1 is MNHNS and CDR2 SASEGT. The CDR3, as DNA: TGTGCCAGCAGTGCAGGGTTTAGCAATCAGCCCCAGCATTTT. Protein product: CASSAGFSNQPQHF.

The gene calls are TRBV4-2 and TRBJ2-2, with D maybe TRBD1 (6 bases). The CDR3 is 16 residues long. Trimming took off 4 bases at V and 2 bases at J, with 14 bases between the two ends. The germline V gene encodes CDR1 LGHNA and CDR2 YNFKEQ. CDR3 protein: CASSPPEGGNTGELFF. The CDR3 nucleotides are TGTGCCAGCAGCCCCCCGGAAGGGGGAAACACCGGGGAGCTGTTTTTT.

Ten or more counts support this clone. The CDR3 DNA reads as TGTGCCAGCAGCACAGATACGCAGTATTTT. Its translation: CASSTDTQYF. The chain couples TRBV7-9 to TRBJ2-3; D ambiguous. The germline V gene has CDR1 SEHNR and CDR2 FQNEAQ (reference sequence). This CDR3 region has 10 residues. The V and J ends lost 5 bases and 3 bases respectively, with 0 bases between them.

V usage is TRBV29-1 and J usage is TRBJ2-1, with D uncertain. This CDR3 contains 10 residues. Germline assignment: CDR1 SQVTM and CDR2 ANQGSEA. V lost 4 bases, J lost 9 bases, and 7 bases lay in between. The CDR3 region has the DNA TGCAGCGTTGGCCACGGTGAGCAGTTCTTC. This sequence encodes CSVGHGEQFF.

This clone was counted only a few times. The chain carries TRBV30 and TRBJ2-7, with unresolved D. The CDR3 sequence is 13 residues long. Germline values: CDR1 GTSNPN, CDR2 SVGIG (reference sequence). V was cut by 2 bases and J by 0 bases, with 8 bases left in between. CDR3 loop: CAWSIRYSYEQYF. CDR3 bases: TGTGCCTGGAGTATTCGGTACTCCTACGAGCAGTACTTC.

This clone was seen more than once but under ten times. This chain uses TRBV7-9 with TRBJ2-2; a weak D match, TRBD1 (5 bases). Germline V CDR1 and CDR2: SEHNR, FQNEAQ (reference sequence). Trimming removed 4 bases from V and 3 bases from J, with 12 bases in between. The CDR3 loop spans 15 amino acids. The CDR3 is CASSSTDSYTGELFF. Here the CDR3 DNA reads TGTGCCAGCAGCTCGACAGATTCCTACACCGGGGAGCTGTTTTTT.

The rearrangement links TRBV30 to TRBJ2-7; D gene ambiguous. The CDR3 consists of 11 residues. The germline CDR1 and CDR2 sequences are GTSNPN and SVGIG (reference sequence). V lost 3 bases and J 6 bases, leaving 9 bases between the germline ends. CDR3 amino acids: CAWSLGSEQYF. CDR3 nucleotides: TGTGCCTGGAGCTTGGGTTCCGAGCAGTACTTC.